This T cell receptor (beta chain) was captured in a study of T cell repertoires in cytomegalovirus infection. Study background: The study used recently identified HLA-C-restricted and well-studied HLA-B-restricted CMV epitopes. Signatures in public TCR beta sequences pointed to both CMV infection and matching HLA type. Study-level points and caveats: HLA-C-restricted, CMV-specific TCR beta clonotypes were dominant ex vivo.

TCRdb reprocessed the reads with MiXCR, giving one entry per CDR3 protein. The sample shows hundreds of thousands of distinct CDR3 sequences, approximately 33% of them seen only once. Trimming cost V 2 bases and J 7 bases, with 9 bases left between them. This CDR3 has 14 residues. This clonotype was detected only a few times. Its antigen is not known. Sequencing used cultured PBMCs, obtained from culture after CMV antigen stimulation. The genes are TRBV12-3 or TRBV12-4 and TRBJ1-6; maybe TRBD1 (6 bases). This TCR derives from a human donor in good health (CMV status not recorded). Some clones in this sample may be carry-over from other donors' samples. CDR3 protein: CASSLWTANSPLHF. The CDR3 nucleotides read TGTGCCAGCAGTTTATGGACAGCAAATTCACCCCTCCACTTT.